This T cell receptor beta chain was recovered during a study of brain T cells in children with intractable seizures. Whole-study results and caveats: Absence of clones before surgery may stem from lower sequencing depth.

Repertoires were generated with immunoSEQ multiplex PCR, while TCRdb's copy carries only in-frame clones and drops some. The sample has more than 40,000 clones; around 90% are singletons. This clone was detected only once. Its antigen remains unidentified. This material consisted of peripheral blood, taken at surgery. This receptor was obtained from a girl aged 2-10 years with tuberous sclerosis and intractable seizures.

The DNA of the CDR3 is TGTGCCACCAGTGATCCGGGACAGCTACAAGAGACCCAGTACTTC. Translating gives CATSDPGQLQETQYF. The gene calls are TRBV24-1 and TRBJ2-5; TRBD1 agrees at 7 bases. V trimming: 3 bases; J trimming: 2 bases; junction bases outside the gene matches: 5. The V gene's germline CDR1 is KGHDR and CDR2 SFDVKD. This CDR3 has 15 amino acids.